This T cell receptor (beta chain) was observed in a study of T cell changes during pregnancy in multiple sclerosis. Assay: immunoSEQ multiplex PCR; the TCRdb copy retains only in-frame clones and omits some. The sample has roughly 58,000 clones, approximately 94% seen once. After removal of 0 bases from V and 6 bases from J, the junction contained 7 bases not matched to a gene. The CDR3 spans 16 residues. The V gene's germline CDR1 is MNHNY and CDR2 SVGAGI (reference sequence). The source was CD8+ T cells from peripheral blood mononuclear cells, collected in the third trimester of pregnancy. The source of this sequence is a female donor with multiple sclerosis, enrolled in a pregnancy study. The chain employs TRBV6-6 and TRBJ1-4; 7 positions agree with TRBD1. The CDR3 sequence is CASSYSVFQGDEKLFF. CDR3 coding DNA: TGTGCCAGCAGTTACTCAGTTTTCCAGGGGGATGAAAAACTGTTTTTT.